This TCR beta chain was identified in a study of early stage breast cancer tumors. TCRdb's table, derived via immunoSEQ multiplex PCR, lists solely in-frame clones and lacks some. Of tens of thousands of clones in the sample, about 83% were seen once. The CDR3 consists of 16 residues. V gave up 2 bases and J gave up 8 bases; unmatched junction bases: 11. From germline, CDR1 is WSHSY and CDR2 SAAADI. The specimen was blood. This TCR was recovered from a person aged 45-60 years with breast cancer. The chain joins TRBV10-2 to TRBJ2-1, with 8 bases fitting TRBD2. The CDR3 bases are TGCGCCAGCAGTGAGCCGAGCGGGAGATACTATTATGAGCAGTTCTTC. As protein: CASSEPSGRYYYEQFF.